The 26 T cell receptor beta chains presented below share a single source sample, sequenced in a study of patients and donors after allogeneic stem cell transplantation. TCRdb re-called the RT-PCR reads through MiXCR, storing one row per CDR3 protein. This table holds roughly 940,000 distinct CDR3 sequences, approximately 19% found once. The sample was blood, either unsorted or a sorted T cell fraction (not recorded which). The source is a human donor who was either an allogeneic HSCT recipient or a stem cell or donor lymphocyte infusion donor (not recorded which). It is not recorded whose cells these are; they may come from a transplant donor.

This chain connects TRBV20-1 to TRBJ2-2; 7 nucleotides line up with TRBD2. The V gene end was trimmed by 3 bases and the J gene end by 6 bases; junction bases not matched to a gene: 4. Germline CDR1 reads DFQATT; CDR2 reads SNEGSKA (reference sequence). This CDR3 spans 13 amino acids. This chain's CDR3 is CSASSRGSGELFF. CDR3 nucleotides: TGCAGTGCTAGTTCGCGGGGGTCCGGGGAGCTGTTTTTT.

In this sample, this clonotype turned up many times. V and J are TRBV15 and TRBJ1-5; D is possibly TRBD1 (5 bases). This CDR3 contains 17 residues. Between the trimmed V and J ends, which lost 6 bases and 1 base, there was a span of 19 bases. CDR1 is LNHNV, CDR2 YYDKDF, per germline (reference sequence). CDR3 sequence reads: CATSGAVYWISNQPQHF. Here the CDR3 DNA reads TGTGCCACCAGTGGGGCTGTTTATTGGATCAGCAATCAGCCCCAGCATTTT.

The sample holds many counts of this clonotype. This sequence joins TRBV29-1 and TRBJ2-3; 8 nucleotides line up with TRBD2. The length of the CDR3 is 15 residues. Germline V gives CDR1 SQVTM, CDR2 ANQGSEA. V lost 4 bases and J lost 4; bases outside the gene matches: 10. CDR3 sequence (DNA): TGCAGCGTTGCCCGACTAGCGAGTAGTGCAGATACGCAGTATTTT. Translated, it gives CSVARLASSADTQYF.

The CDR3 reads CASSEYWGGTEAFF. DNA for the CDR3: TGTGCCAGCAGTGAATATTGGGGGGGCACTGAAGCTTTCTTT. The chain combines TRBV25-1 with TRBJ1-1; the D gene is possibly TRBD1 (5 bases). CDR3 length equals 14 residues. The ends were cut back, 0 bases at V and 4 bases at J, with 9 bases in the middle. Germline V gives CDR1 MGHDK, CDR2 SYGVNS.

The V gene is TRBV20-1, the J gene TRBJ1-6; TRBD1 is a possible D gene (5 bases). The CDR3 consists of 14 residues. The germline V gene has CDR1 DFQATT and CDR2 SNEGSKA (reference sequence). V gave up 5 bases and J gave up 9 bases, with 17 bases separating them. This CDR3 reads CSAPGLGAFSPLHF. The CDR3 bases are TGCAGTGCTCCAGGGTTAGGCGCATTTTCACCCCTCCACTTT.

This clonotype showed up many times. V and J are TRBV12-3 or TRBV12-4 and TRBJ2-2; D gene uncertain. This CDR3 spans 11 amino acids. Trimming left V 9 bases short and J 4 bases short, with 6 bases between. The CDR3 sequence: CASGVTGELFF. The CDR3 DNA reads TGTGCCAGTGGGGTCACCGGGGAGCTGTTTTTT.

A few counts support this clonotype. The V gene is TRBV5-1, the J gene TRBJ2-5, with D tentatively TRBD1 or TRBD2 (5 bases each). Germline CDR1 reads SGHRS; CDR2 reads YFSETQ. Trimming removed 4 bases at V and 1 base at J, with 14 bases between. The length of the CDR3 is 15 residues. The CDR3 nucleotides are TGCGCCAGCAGCAGGGACCCCGGGCGCCAAGAGACCCAGTACTTC. It translates to CASSRDPGRQETQYF.

This rearrangement joins TRBV7-2 to TRBJ2-7; 7 bases map to TRBD1. The germline CDR1 and CDR2 sequences are SGHTA and FQGNSA. The CDR3 length is 16 residues. Germline trimming cut 2 bases from V and 1 base from J; bases unmatched to any gene: 8. The CDR3 reads CASSLRSGRGSYEQYF. The CDR3 DNA reads as TGTGCCAGCAGCTTACGCTCCGGCAGGGGGTCCTACGAGCAGTACTTC.

This clonotype occurred a few times. CDR3 loop: CASSGSSDNRAKNIQYF. The CDR3 DNA reads as TGTGCCAGCAGCGGGTCAAGCGACAATAGGGCCAAAAACATTCAGTACTTC. The chain uses TRBV7-9 and TRBJ2-4; no definite D call. Germline V gene data show CDR1 as SEHNR and CDR2 as FQNEAQ (reference sequence). The CDR3 is 17 residues long. Between the trimmed V and J ends, which lost 5 bases and 1 base, there was a span of 18 bases.

This clonotype was seen at least ten times. The chain couples TRBV29-1 to TRBJ2-3; D possibly matches TRBD1 or TRBD2 (5 bases each). Trimming pared 4 bases from V and 5 bases from J, leaving 13 bases between. Germline CDR1 is SQVTM and CDR2 is ANQGSEA. This CDR3 is 13 amino acids long. The CDR3 here is CSVGGKGGDTQYF. The CDR3 bases are TGCAGCGTTGGGGGGAAAGGCGGAGATACGCAGTATTTT.

The chain is built from TRBV12-5 and TRBJ2-6; TRBD1 matches at 7 bases. The CDR3 has 15 amino acids. Unmatched junction bases numbered 7, after V lost 9 bases and J lost 2 bases. CDR1 is LGHNT, CDR2 FRNRAP, per germline. Written as DNA, the CDR3 is TGTGCTAGCGCTCCTGACAGGGCTGGGGCCAACGTCCTGACTTTC. Protein product: CASAPDRAGANVLTF.

The chain employs TRBV24-1 and TRBJ2-1, with D maybe TRBD2 (5 bases). CDR3 length: 11 amino acids. The V end was cut by 9 bases, the J end by 3 bases, with 5 bases between. Germline V lookup: CDR1 KGHDR, CDR2 SFDVKD. The CDR3 is CATGSYNEQFF. As DNA, the CDR3 is TGTGCCACCGGGAGCTACAATGAGCAGTTCTTC.

The CDR3 protein is CSVVEGPQFNSNQPQHF. CDR3 bases: TGCAGCGTTGTAGAGGGGCCACAGTTTAATAGCAATCAGCCCCAGCATTTT. This chain joins TRBV29-1 and TRBJ1-5; D is possibly TRBD1 (5 bases). CDR3 length: 17 amino acids. Per germline, CDR1 SQVTM and CDR2 ANQGSEA. V was cut by 4 bases and J by 0 bases, with 19 bases left in between.

This clonotype appeared a few times. The rearrangement uses TRBV20-1 and TRBJ2-5; D may be TRBD1 (6 bases). The CDR3 is 14 amino acids. V lost 2 bases, J lost 7 bases, and 17 bases lay in between. CDR1 is DFQATT and CDR2 is SNEGSKA in the germline V gene (reference sequence). CDR3 coding DNA: TGCAGTGCTAGACACGGACAGCCGAGTGGGACCCAGTACTTC. Translated: CSARHGQPSGTQYF.

This clonotype came up many times. The rearrangement uses TRBV12-3 or TRBV12-4 and TRBJ1-1; D is undetermined. V lost 4 bases and J 4 bases, leaving 7 bases between the germline ends. The CDR3 sequence is 12 residues long. The CDR3 reads CASSWYRTEAFF. The CDR3 DNA follows: TGTGCCAGCAGTTGGTATCGCACTGAAGCTTTCTTT.

V usage is TRBV12-3 or TRBV12-4 and J usage is TRBJ1-1; D is unresolved. Trimming stripped 5 bases from V and 3 bases from J, with 10 bases between. CDR3 length equals 13 residues. The DNA for the CDR3 is TGTGCCAGCAGTCCAGGCAGACACACTGAAGCTTTCTTT. Translated: CASSPGRHTEAFF.

The chain carries TRBV7-9 and TRBJ2-5; D possibly corresponds to TRBD1 (5 bases). Trimming pared 4 bases from V and 0 bases from J, leaving 12 bases between. CDR1 is SEHNR, CDR2 FQNEAQ, per germline (reference sequence). This CDR3 is 15 amino acids long. The chain's CDR3 is CASSSPDRHQETQYF. The CDR3 DNA is TGTGCCAGCAGCTCCCCCGACAGACACCAAGAGACCCAGTACTTC.

This chain connects TRBV7-3 to TRBJ2-5; no reliable D call. Germline V gene sequence: CDR1 SGHTA, CDR2 FQGTGA. CDR3 size: 13 residues. V was shortened by 2 bases and J by 5 bases, with 9 bases between the two germline ends. This chain's CDR3 is CASSLEVRETQYF. In nucleotides, the CDR3 is TGTGCCAGCAGCTTAGAGGTCAGGGAGACCCAGTACTTC.

The chain links TRBV16 to TRBJ1-5; D is uncertain. The CDR3 covers 17 residues. Germline CDR1 is KGHSY and CDR2 is FQNENV. The V gene lost 0 bases and the J gene lost 0 bases, with 12 bases spanning the gap. In nucleotides, the CDR3 is TGTGCCAGCAGCCAATCGAATGGGCGTCTTAGCAATCAGCCCCAGCATTTT. It translates to CASSQSNGRLSNQPQHF.

V gene TRBV6-2 or TRBV6-3 combines with J gene TRBJ2-7, with a weak D call TRBD1 (5 bases). The CDR3 length is 12 residues. The germline gives CDR1 MNHEY, CDR2 SVGEGT. Trimming removed 8 bases from V and 3 bases from J, with 11 bases in between. The CDR3, as DNA: TGTGCCAGCGGATGGACAAACTACGAGCAGTACTTC. This translates into CASGWTNYEQYF.

The table lists this clonotype with many counts. The chain employs TRBV25-1 and TRBJ1-6; D not resolved. The CDR3 has 14 amino acids. Germline CDR1 and CDR2: MGHDK and SYGVNS. Trimming left V 5 bases short and J 9 bases short, with 14 bases between. CDR3 residues: CASSKLAEGSPLHF. CDR3 nucleotide sequence: TGTGCCAGCAGTAAACTCGCAGAGGGTTCACCCCTCCACTTT.

In its sample, this clonotype was seen a few times. The V call is TRBV3-1, the J call TRBJ1-1, with TRBD1 matching 7 bases. This CDR3 is 15 amino acids long. The trim removed 2 bases at V and 2 bases at J, leaving 5 bases unmatched. Germline V gene lookup returns CDR1 LGHDT and CDR2 YNNKEL (reference sequence). The CDR3 reads CASSQTGDRNTEAFF. CDR3 nucleotides: TGTGCCAGCAGCCAAACAGGGGATAGAAACACTGAAGCTTTCTTT.

The sample holds a few counts of this clonotype. The rearrangement links TRBV12-3 or TRBV12-4 to TRBJ1-2; D gene ambiguous. CDR3 length: 12 residues. Trimming pared 6 bases from V and 4 bases from J, leaving 9 bases between. The CDR3 DNA is TGTGCCAGCAGCGACACCACCTATGGCTACACCTTC. Its protein product is CASSDTTYGYTF.

This sequence joins TRBV9 and TRBJ2-3; D might be TRBD1 (6 bases). Trimming took off 5 bases at V and 1 base at J, with 14 bases between the two ends. The CDR3 sequence is 15 residues long. Germline CDR1 is SGDLS and CDR2 is YYNGEE. The chain's CDR3 is CASSVSGDGTDTQYF. In nucleotides, the CDR3 is TGTGCCAGCAGTGTTTCAGGGGACGGCACAGATACGCAGTATTTT.

This clonotype was observed at least ten times. This sequence joins TRBV12-3 or TRBV12-4 and TRBJ2-1; D remains ambiguous. The CDR3 has 15 amino acids. With 1 base removed from V and 2 bases from J, the gap between germline ends came to 9 bases. The CDR3 spells CASSLVYHTYNEQFF. As DNA, the CDR3 is TGTGCCAGCAGTTTAGTCTACCACACCTACAATGAGCAGTTCTTC.

This clonotype was counted a few times. This chain connects TRBV4-3 to TRBJ2-6; maybe TRBD2 (5 bases). The length of the CDR3 is 17 residues. Trimming stripped 0 bases from V and 0 bases from J, with 9 bases between. Germline lookup yields CDR1 LGHNA and CDR2 YSLEER. CDR3 loop: CASSQDEGISGANVLTF. CDR3 nucleotide sequence: TGCGCCAGCAGCCAAGATGAGGGAATCTCTGGGGCCAACGTCCTGACTTTC.